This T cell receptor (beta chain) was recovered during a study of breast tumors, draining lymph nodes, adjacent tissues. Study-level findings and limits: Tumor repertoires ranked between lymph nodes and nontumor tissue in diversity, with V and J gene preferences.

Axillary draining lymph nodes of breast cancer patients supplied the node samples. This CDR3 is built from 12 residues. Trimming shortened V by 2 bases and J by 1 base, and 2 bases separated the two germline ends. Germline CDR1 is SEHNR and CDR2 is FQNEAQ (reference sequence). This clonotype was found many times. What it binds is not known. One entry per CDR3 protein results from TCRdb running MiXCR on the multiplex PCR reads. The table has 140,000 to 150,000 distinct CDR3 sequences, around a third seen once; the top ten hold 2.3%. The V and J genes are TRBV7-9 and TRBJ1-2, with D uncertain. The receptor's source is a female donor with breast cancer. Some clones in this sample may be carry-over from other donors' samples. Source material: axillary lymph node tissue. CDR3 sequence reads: CASSLLNYGYTF. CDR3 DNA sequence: TGTGCCAGCAGCTTACTTAACTATGGCTACACCTTC.